A selection of T cell receptor beta chains follows, all from one sample in a study of cytomegalovirus exposure and HLA in healthy donors. Libraries were prepared by immunoSEQ multiplex PCR; TCRdb keeps only in-frame clonotypes and omits some of them. This table has under 200,000 clones, 82% appearing once. Sequencing input: PBMCs. These receptors all come from a girl aged 5 to 17 in good health and CMV-seropositive. The CDR3 runs from the conserved cysteine through the conserved F or W. A D gene is named only where the DNA matches it firmly. Size is stated for part of the rows, as once, few or many counts, or as a class when the clone is expanded.

J | D | V | size | CDR3 | DNA
TRBJ2-3 | - | TRBV4-3 | - | CASSPQADLPTDTQYF | TGCGCCAGCAGCCCCCAAGCGGACCTACCCACAGATACGCAGTATTTT
TRBJ2-1 | - | TRBV28 | - | CASRVMRGRSYNEQFF | TGTGCCAGCAGGGTGATGCGGGGGCGCTCCTACAATGAGCAGTTCTTC
TRBJ2-1 | - | TRBV5-1 | - | CASTLGVGSSYNEQFF | TGCGCCAGTACCCTCGGTGTGGGCAGCTCCTACAATGAGCAGTTCTTC
TRBJ2-7 | - | TRBV21-1 | - | CASSGGEGGWSYEQYF | TGTGCCAGCAGCGGAGGGGAGGGGGGTTGGTCCTACGAGCAGTACTTC
TRBJ2-3 | - | TRBV27 | - | CASSYTSGTDTQYF | TGTGCCAGCAGTTATACCAGTGGCACAGATACGCAGTATTTT
TRBJ1-1 | - | TRBV23-1 | few | CASSHGHYHTEAFF | TGCGCCAGCAGCCACGGACACTACCACACTGAAGCTTTCTTT
TRBJ2-7 | - | TRBV5-1 | - | CASSFGTDEQYF | TGCGCCAGCAGCTTTGGGACTGACGAGCAGTACTTC
TRBJ2-6 | - | TRBV4-1 | - | CASSQVEGANVLTF | TGCGCCAGCAGCCAAGTCGAGGGGGCCAACGTCCTGACTTTC
TRBJ2-2 | TRBD1 | TRBV2 | few | CASKVGRGRTGELFF | TGTGCCAGCAAGGTCGGCAGGGGGAGAACCGGGGAGCTGTTTTTT
TRBJ2-3 | - | TRBV28 | once | CASSPYLGGTDTQYF | TGTGCCAGCAGTCCCTACCTCGGGGGCACAGATACGCAGTATTTT
TRBJ1-3 | - | TRBV28 | once | CASSFKYTGDSGNTIYF | TGTGCCAGCAGTTTTAAGTATACAGGAGACTCTGGAAACACCATATATTTT
TRBJ2-1 | TRBD1 | TRBV23-1 | - | CASSHPGQLNEQFF | TGCGCCAGCAGTCACCCGGGACAGCTCAATGAGCAGTTCTTC
TRBJ1-3 | - | TRBV7-9 | - | CASSLMAGGNTIYF | TGTGCCAGCAGCTTAATGGCAGGAGGAAACACCATATATTTT
TRBJ1-1 | TRBD1 | TRBV19 | - | CASSLGTGGRNTEAFF | TGTGCCAGTAGCCTCGGGACAGGGGGTAGGAACACTGAAGCTTTCTTT
TRBJ2-1 | TRBD2 | TRBV9 | - | CASSQRLAGRGNEQFF | TGTGCCAGCAGCCAGCGACTAGCGGGAAGGGGGAATGAGCAGTTCTTC
TRBJ1-3 | - | TRBV7-9 | - | CASSLSSQSSGNTIYF | TGTGCCAGCAGCTTATCTAGTCAGAGCTCTGGAAACACCATATATTTT
TRBJ2-7 | TRBD1 | TRBV2 | - | CAGGGDRGHEQYF | TGTGCCGGGGGAGGAGACAGGGGCCACGAGCAGTACTTC
TRBJ1-5 | TRBD1 | TRBV2 | - | CASWRGTGGGQPQHF | TGTGCCAGCTGGCGCGGGACAGGGGGCGGGCAGCCCCAGCATTTT